The rows below give T cell receptor beta chains drawn from one sample of a study of cytomegalovirus exposure and HLA in healthy donors. The table came from immunoSEQ multiplex PCR; TCRdb's copy has only in-frame clones and leaves some out. The table shows around 150,000 clones, with 85% occurring only once. Material for sequencing was PBMCs. These receptors were taken from a man between 18 and 29 years old in good health and CMV-seropositive. Both conserved end residues are part of each CDR3. D genes are given only for firm matches. A row's size may be missing; if present it is once, few, many or a size class.

v_gene,abundance,len,d_gene,j_gene,CDR3aa,CDR3nt
TRBV7-9,few,14,.,TRBJ2-7,CASTDGRATYEQYF,TGTGCCAGTACAGACGGCAGGGCAACCTACGAGCAGTACTTC
TRBV9,.,15,.,TRBJ1-2,CASSVDVAGAYGYTF,TGTGCCAGCAGCGTAGACGTAGCAGGGGCCTATGGCTACACCTTC
TRBV13,.,15,.,TRBJ2-7,CASSLEAGKTYEQYF,TGTGCCAGCAGCTTAGAGGCAGGGAAAACCTACGAGCAGTACTTC
TRBV5-6,once,15,.,TRBJ2-7,CASSLFDRSSYEQYF,TGTGCCAGCAGCTTGTTCGATCGTAGCTCCTACGAGCAGTACTTC
TRBV7-2,.,14,TRBD2,TRBJ2-3,CASREAGGPGTQYF,TGTGCCAGCAGGGAAGCGGGGGGGCCTGGTACGCAGTATTTT
TRBV10-3,once,12,.,TRBJ2-7,CAISESAYEQYF,TGTGCCATCAGTGAGTCCGCCTACGAGCAGTACTTC
TRBV27,once,13,.,TRBJ1-1,CASGNWGVTEAFF,TGTGCCAGCGGTAATTGGGGGGTCACTGAAGCTTTCTTT
TRBV5-1,.,16,.,TRBJ1-4,CASSVRGARANEKLFF,TGCGCCAGCAGCGTCCGGGGGGCACGGGCTAATGAAAAACTGTTTTTT
TRBV5-6,.,19,.,TRBJ2-5,CASRSYRQVWTTDQETQYF,TGTGCCAGCAGATCCTATCGACAGGTATGGACAACAGACCAAGAGACCCAGTACTTC
TRBV7-8,.,15,.,TRBJ2-1,CASGRGISSYNEQFF,TGTGCCAGTGGGCGGGGAATCTCCTCCTACAATGAGCAGTTCTTC
TRBV11-2,.,16,TRBD2,TRBJ2-5,CASSLLLAGRQETQYF,TGTGCCAGCAGCTTATTGCTAGCGGGGAGGCAAGAGACCCAGTACTTC
TRBV19,.,14,.,TRBJ1-4,CASSIETATSKLFF,TGTGCCAGTAGTATCGAAACTGCTACGTCCAAACTGTTTTTT
TRBV6-5,.,15,.,TRBJ1-1,CASSRLRGDNTEAFF,TGTGCCAGCAGTCGACTGCGGGGCGATAACACTGAAGCTTTCTTT
TRBV4-3,.,15,.,TRBJ1-1,CASSQGGRGLTEAFF,TGCGCCAGCAGCCAAGGTGGGCGGGGGCTCACTGAAGCTTTCTTT
TRBV2,.,13,TRBD2,TRBJ2-3,CAIRAGTTDTQYF,TGTGCCATAAGAGCGGGAACCACAGATACGCAGTATTTT
TRBV11-2,.,15,TRBD1,TRBJ2-5,CASSPWTGAGETQYF,TGTGCCAGCAGCCCATGGACAGGGGCGGGGGAGACCCAGTACTTC
TRBV4-1,.,17,.,TRBJ1-1,CASSQVMQGPTITETFF,TGCGCCAGCAGCCAAGTCATGCAGGGGCCTACGATAACTGAAACTTTCTTT
TRBV7-2,.,14,.,TRBJ2-5,CASSLGLAGETQYF,TGTGCCAGCAGCTTAGGTCTGGCAGGGGAGACCCAGTACTTC
TRBV5-6,.,16,TRBD1,TRBJ1-3,CASSPQTGRPGNTIYF,TGTGCCAGCAGCCCGCAGACAGGGCGCCCTGGAAACACCATATATTTT
TRBV19,once,12,.,TRBJ2-4,CASSSGKNIQYF,TGTGCCAGTAGTTCCGGCAAAAACATTCAGTACTTC
TRBV9,.,15,TRBD1,TRBJ1-2,CASNGQGLKEHGYTF,TGTGCCAGCAACGGACAGGGGTTGAAGGAGCATGGCTACACCTTC
TRBV12-5,.,15,TRBD1,TRBJ1-5,CASRAGQGVNQPQHF,TGTGCTAGTCGGGCGGGACAGGGGGTCAATCAGCCCCAGCATTTT
TRBV19,.,15,TRBD1,TRBJ1-5,CASSYGQGSNQPQHF,TGTGCCAGTAGTTACGGACAGGGAAGCAATCAGCCCCAGCATTTT
TRBV12-5,.,13,.,TRBJ2-1,CASGLGQDNEQFF,TGTGCTAGTGGTTTGGGGCAGGACAATGAGCAGTTCTTC
TRBV21-1,.,18,.,TRBJ1-5,CASSIFHKEAARNQPQHF,TGTGCCAGCAGCATATTCCATAAGGAGGCCGCAAGGAATCAGCCCCAGCATTTT
TRBV7-3,.,14,TRBD1,TRBJ2-1,CASSRDRAGNEQFF,TGTGCCAGCAGCCGGGACAGGGCGGGCAATGAGCAGTTCTTC
TRBV10-3,.,13,.,TRBJ1-1,CAIRLQGNTEAFF,TGTGCCATCAGGCTACAGGGCAACACTGAAGCTTTCTTT
TRBV4-3,few,19,.,TRBJ2-5,CASSQETDSGSSSPETQYF,TGCGCCAGCAGCCAAGAAACCGACTCAGGGTCTAGTTCGCCGGAGACCCAGTACTTC
TRBV9,.,14,TRBD1,TRBJ1-6,CASSSGQGNSPLHF,TGTGCCAGCAGCTCCGGACAGGGAAATTCACCCCTCCACTTT
TRBV6-1,.,17,TRBD2,TRBJ2-3,CASSELAGGAYTDTQYF,TGTGCCAGCAGTGAACTAGCCGGGGGGGCCTACACAGATACGCAGTATTTT
TRBV6-5,.,15,TRBD1,TRBJ2-1,CASSPIIGQGSEQFF,TGTGCCAGCAGTCCAATCATAGGACAGGGTAGTGAGCAGTTCTTC
TRBV30,.,15,.,TRBJ1-3,CAWKWGSRAGNTIYF,TGTGCCTGGAAATGGGGCTCCCGAGCTGGAAACACCATATATTTT
TRBV6-5,once,14,.,TRBJ2-3,CASERRFGTDTQYF,TGTGCCAGCGAACGAAGGTTCGGGACAGATACGCAGTATTTT
TRBV7-2,.,15,.,TRBJ2-7,CASSLDGGSSYEQYF,TGTGCCAGCAGCTTAGACGGGGGTAGCTCCTACGAGCAGTACTTC
TRBV7-9,.,15,.,TRBJ1-5,CSSSFGRDTNQPQHF,TGTTCCAGCAGCTTTGGTCGGGACACTAATCAGCCCCAGCATTTT
TRBV2,.,12,.,TRBJ2-7,CAIRVSSYEQYF,TGTGCCATACGGGTGAGCTCCTACGAGCAGTACTTC
TRBV6-5,.,14,TRBD1,TRBJ1-1,CASSPGQRVAEAFF,TGTGCCAGCAGTCCGGGACAGCGGGTCGCTGAAGCTTTCTTT
TRBV2,few,11,.,TRBJ2-2,CASSTTGELFF,TGTGCCAGCAGTACTACCGGGGAGCTGTTTTTT
TRBV2,.,16,TRBD2,TRBJ2-1,CASRLAGGPSYNEQFF,TGTGCCAGCAGACTAGCGGGGGGGCCCTCCTACAATGAGCAGTTCTTC
TRBV6-5,once,14,TRBD2,TRBJ2-3,CASSAGGGTDTQYF,TGTGCCAGCAGTGCCGGGGGGGGCACAGATACGCAGTATTTT
TRBV25-1,.,13,TRBD2,TRBJ2-7,CASGGGLGYEQYF,TGTGCCAGCGGCGGGGGATTGGGATACGAGCAGTACTTC
TRBV11-2,.,15,TRBD2,TRBJ2-1,CASSSAGASYNEQFF,TGTGCCAGCAGCTCAGCGGGGGCGTCCTACAATGAGCAGTTCTTC
TRBV5-1,.,16,TRBD1,TRBJ1-4,CASSLRQGATNEKLFF,TGCGCCAGCAGCTTGAGACAGGGTGCAACTAATGAAAAACTGTTTTTT
TRBV6-6,.,11,.,TRBJ2-2,CASRNTGELFF,TGTGCCTCCCGGAACACCGGGGAGCTGTTTTTT
TRBV4-1,.,17,TRBD1,TRBJ1-3,CASSQEGRGSSGNTIYF,TGCGCCAGCAGCCAAGAGGGCAGGGGGAGCTCTGGAAACACCATATATTTT
TRBV7-8,.,18,.,TRBJ2-2,CASSLYRVSGANTGELFF,TGTGCCAGCAGCTTATACCGGGTTTCGGGGGCGAACACCGGGGAGCTGTTTTTT
TRBV7-2,.,15,.,TRBJ1-2,CASSLAPPQGPGYTF,TGTGCCAGCAGCTTAGCGCCCCCCCAGGGTCCTGGCTACACCTTC
TRBV10-3,.,14,.,TRBJ1-1,CAISESGGNTEAFF,TGTGCCATCAGTGAGAGCGGAGGGAACACTGAAGCTTTCTTT
TRBV7-9,.,11,.,TRBJ1-1,CASSLIPGAFF,TGTGCCAGCAGCTTAATACCGGGAGCTTTCTTT
TRBV4-2,.,17,TRBD1,TRBJ1-4,CASSQGSGGTGAEKLFF,TGTGCCAGCAGCCAAGGTAGTGGCGGGACAGGGGCAGAAAAACTGTTTTTT
TRBV6-1,.,15,.,TRBJ1-6,CASSDHRVSNSPLHF,TGTGCCAGCAGTGACCACAGGGTATCGAATTCACCCCTCCACTTT